A single sample gave rise to the 28 T cell receptor beta chains below, sequenced in a study of T-cell memory formation after mild COVID-19 (dated by TCRdb to the early 2020s). The receptor library was made with 5' RACE. Sequencing used an Illumina NovaSeq 6000. TCRdb reran the public reads through fastp at Q25 and MiXCR, keeping productive beta chains. Identical CDR3 protein sequences are pooled into one entry, listed with their most common genes and DNA. For this sample the table gives over 25,000 distinct CDR3 sequences, of which over 20% were detected only once. The biggest ten clones account for 1.5% of the sample. Sequences were obtained from PBMCs or a T cell subset sorted from them (not recorded which). The origin of the receptors is an adult who had mild COVID-19 (a few samples of this study predate the infection). The sample titles of this study are shuffled in the database, so cell type and time point are left out.

This clonotype occurred many times. This chain uses TRBV10-3 with TRBJ2-3; 8 bases align to TRBD2. The CDR3 is 15 amino acids. Germline V gene lookup returns CDR1 ENHRY and CDR2 SYGVKD. The junction had 7 bases not matched to a gene; V was cut back by 2 bases and J by 6 bases. Here the CDR3 reads CAISETAGGRDTQYF. The CDR3 DNA sequence: TGTGCCATCAGTGAGACGGCGGGGGGCAGGGATACGCAGTATTTT.

The V and J genes are TRBV4-1 and TRBJ1-2, with 7 bases lining up with TRBD1. Germline values: CDR1 MGHRA, CDR2 YSYEKL. The length of the CDR3 is 13 residues. The J segment lost 2 bases and the V segment lost 6 bases, leaving 3 bases of the junction unmatched. CDR3 nucleotides: TGCGCCAGCAGAGGACAGGAAAACTATGGCTACACCTTC. This translates into CASRGQENYGYTF.

The gene calls are TRBV27 and TRBJ1-1; D not resolved. The ends were cut back, 10 bases at V and 0 bases at J, with 15 bases in the middle. Germline V CDR1 and CDR2: MNHEY, SMNVEV (reference sequence). The CDR3 has 14 residues. In nucleotides, the CDR3 is TGTGCCACCTCTCGGGGTTCCATGAACACTGAAGCTTTCTTT. This encodes CATSRGSMNTEAFF.

This clonotype appeared many times. The V and J genes are TRBV7-8 and TRBJ2-1; 16 nucleotides agree with TRBD2. The CDR3 spans 13 residues. The germline V gene encodes CDR1 SGHVS and CDR2 FQNEAQ. Germline trimming cut 5 bases from V and 14 bases from J; bases unmatched to any gene: 3. CDR3 coding DNA: TGTGCCAGCAGCGTGGGACTAGCGGGGGGGAAGTTCTTC. It is translated as CASSVGLAGGKFF.

This clonotype appeared many times. The gene calls are TRBV3-1 and TRBJ2-1, with 7 nucleotides matching TRBD2. Trimming at V came to 0 bases and at J to 7 bases, leaving 12 bases not matched to a gene. This CDR3 is built from 17 residues. Per germline, CDR1 LGHDT and CDR2 YNNKEL (reference sequence). CDR3 region: CASSQDGGLPRGNEQFF. In DNA, the CDR3 is TGTGCCAGCAGCCAAGATGGGGGACTACCCCGGGGGAATGAGCAGTTCTTC.

This sequence joins TRBV11-2 and TRBJ2-1, with D possibly matching TRBD1 (6 bases). This CDR3 is 15 amino acids long. Germline assignment: CDR1 SGHAT and CDR2 FQNNGV. Trimming left V 3 bases short and J 2 bases short, with 11 bases between. For the CDR3, the DNA is TGTGCCAGCAGCTTTACAGGGAGTCCCTACAATGAGCAGTTCTTC. Its protein product is CASSFTGSPYNEQFF.

This clonotype occurred a few times. V gene TRBV15 combines with J gene TRBJ1-2, with D perhaps TRBD1 (6 bases). V lost 0 bases and J lost 4, with 9 bases in between. Germline CDR1 and CDR2: LNHNV and YYDKDF (reference sequence). This CDR3 comprises 14 residues. In nucleotides, the CDR3 is TGTGCCACCAGCAGAGATAGGGGGGGCTATGGCTACACCTTC. Its translation is CATSRDRGGYGYTF. The variable domain in full, completed from reference TRBV15 and TRBJ1-2, reads DAMVIQNPRYQVTQFGKPVTLSCSQTLNHNVMYWYQQKSSQAPKLLFHYYDKDFNNEADTPDNFQSRRPNTSFCFLDIRSPGLGDTAMYLCATSRDRGGYGYTFGSGTRLTVV.

This clonotype appeared many times. The chain links TRBV18 to TRBJ1-1; tentative D call: TRBD1 (6 bases). V lost 0 bases and J lost 1, with 15 bases in between. The CDR3 length is 17 residues. The V gene's germline CDR1 is KGHSH and CDR2 LQKENI. CDR3 bases: TGTGCCAGCTCACCACCCCGAACGGGGGCTGGGAACACTGAAGCTTTCTTT. It codes for CASSPPRTGAGNTEAFF.

This clonotype was found many times. The chain recombines TRBV11-2 with TRBJ2-2, with TRBD2 matching 8 bases. The trim removed 5 bases at V and 9 bases at J, leaving 11 bases unmatched. Germline CDR1 SGHAT, CDR2 FQNNGV. CDR3 size: 15 residues. The CDR3 DNA follows: TGTGCCAGCAGCCCGTTTTTAGCGGGAACGAGGGAGCTGTTTTTT. The encoded protein is CASSPFLAGTRELFF.

At least ten counts were recorded for this clonotype. This chain connects TRBV3-1 to TRBJ1-1, with a possible D match to TRBD1 (5 bases). V was pared by 1 base and J by 4 bases, with 7 bases between. The germline V gene has CDR1 LGHDT and CDR2 YNNKEL (reference sequence). CDR3 size: 13 residues. Written as DNA, the CDR3 is TGTGCCAGCAGCCAAGGCAGGGCCACTGAAGCTTTCTTT. Protein product: CASSQGRATEAFF.

This clonotype was counted ten times or more. The chain couples TRBV7-3 to TRBJ2-3; the match to TRBD2 covers 14 bases. Trimming removed 5 bases from V and 4 bases from J; junction bases left unmatched: 5. The CDR3 runs to 16 residues. Germline V gene sequence: CDR1 SGHTA, CDR2 FQGTGA. In DNA, the CDR3 is TGTGCCAGCAGCCCCGGACTAGCGGGAGGAGCAGATACGCAGTATTTT. Protein: CASSPGLAGGADTQYF.

This clonotype was seen ten or more times. The CDR3 protein is CAISEAAKGPNTEAFF. CDR3 sequence (DNA): TGTGCCATCAGTGAGGCCGCGAAGGGGCCGAACACTGAAGCTTTCTTT. This sequence joins TRBV10-3 and TRBJ1-1, with D maybe TRBD1 (5 bases). Germline V CDR1 and CDR2: ENHRY, SYGVKD. CDR3 length: 16 amino acids. The V end lost 2 bases, the J end lost 1 base, and 14 bases lay between the germline ends.

This clonotype was recorded at least ten times. The chain uses TRBV12-3 or TRBV12-4 and TRBJ1-5, with D unresolved. V lost 4 bases to trimming and J lost 3 bases, with 10 bases between them. CDR3 length equals 14 residues. In DNA, the CDR3 is TGTGCCAGCAGTTCCCTTGGGGTCAATCAGCCCCAGCATTTT. This translates into CASSSLGVNQPQHF.

This clonotype appeared many times. The rearrangement joins TRBV5-1 to TRBJ2-1; D is perhaps TRBD1 (6 bases). The germline V gene has CDR1 SGHRS and CDR2 YFSETQ. The ends were cut back, 4 bases at V and 4 bases at J, with 18 bases in the middle. This CDR3 has 16 residues. The CDR3, as DNA: TGCGCCAGCAGCCTAGCCCCCGGGACACAGTACAATGAGCAGTTCTTC. Its translation is CASSLAPGTQYNEQFF.

This clonotype showed up many times. The chain has TRBV9 and TRBJ2-3; TRBD2 matches at 7 bases. The ends lost 4 bases at V and 0 bases at J; junction bases unmatched: 8. Germline CDR1 reads SGDLS; CDR2 reads YYNGEE. The CDR3 spans 16 residues. CDR3 sequence (DNA): TGTGCCAGCAGCCGGGAGGCCCTGCTGAGCACAGATACGCAGTATTTT. It encodes CASSREALLSTDTQYF. The variable domain in full, with the rest retrieved from reference TRBV9 and TRBJ2-3, is DSGVTQTPKHLITATGQRVTLRCSPRSGDLSVYWYQQSLDQGLQFLIQYYNGEERAKGNILERFSAQQFPDLHSELNLSSLELGDSALYFCASSREALLSTDTQYFGPGTRLTVL.

This clonotype came up a few times. In DNA, the CDR3 is TGTGCCAGCTCACCAACTCAAGAGACCCAGTACTTC. This translates into CASSPTQETQYF. The rearrangement links TRBV18 to TRBJ2-5; no firm D call. V was trimmed by 2 bases and J by 2 bases, leaving 3 bases between them. This CDR3 has 12 residues. In germline, CDR1 is KGHSH, CDR2 LQKENI.

This clonotype was detected ten times or more. This sequence joins TRBV12-3 or TRBV12-4 and TRBJ2-7; D is possibly TRBD2 (5 bases). The CDR3 covers 14 residues. V shed 7 bases and J shed 0 bases, with 13 bases lying between them. CDR3 protein: CASTPVGGSYEQYF. The CDR3 nucleotides are TGTGCCAGCACCCCCGTTGGAGGCTCCTACGAGCAGTACTTC.

This clonotype has a handful of counts. The chain couples TRBV6-2 or TRBV6-3 to TRBJ2-7; the match to TRBD1 covers 7 bases. The V gene's germline CDR1 is MNHEY and CDR2 SVGEGT. The CDR3 has 15 residues. Losses at the gene ends were 6 bases for V and 2 bases for J; bases not matched to a gene: 10. The CDR3 reads CASSPPPGQPYEQYF. DNA of the CDR3: TGTGCCAGCAGCCCCCCCCCGGGACAGCCCTACGAGCAGTACTTC.

This clonotype has a handful of counts. The V call is TRBV3-1, the J call TRBJ2-1; weak D call: TRBD2 (6 bases). Germline V gives CDR1 LGHDT, CDR2 YNNKEL (reference sequence). This CDR3 has 15 amino acids. Trimming pared 2 bases from V and 9 bases from J, leaving 17 bases between. The CDR3 here is CASSQFGGSSGEQFF. CDR3 in DNA: TGTGCCAGCAGCCAATTTGGGGGGTCCTCGGGTGAGCAGTTCTTC.

Sample share makes this clonotype medium-sized. This CDR3 is CSARDGASSPLHF. CDR3 DNA sequence: TGCAGTGCTAGAGATGGCGCCAGTTCACCCCTCCACTTT. The chain recombines TRBV20-1 with TRBJ1-6, with D unclear. Germline V CDR1 and CDR2: DFQATT, SNEGSKA (reference sequence). Trimming cost V 0 bases and J 9 bases, with 9 bases left between them. This CDR3 comprises 13 residues.

The chain uses TRBV12-3 or TRBV12-4 and TRBJ2-5; D possibly corresponds to TRBD1 (6 bases). This CDR3 is 12 amino acids long. The V and J ends lost 8 bases and 0 bases respectively, with 7 bases between them. The CDR3 is CASSGDQETQYF. DNA for the CDR3: TGTGCCAGCTCAGGGGACCAAGAGACCCAGTACTTC.

This clonotype was seen repeatedly, ten times or more. V gene TRBV12-3 or TRBV12-4 combines with J gene TRBJ2-2; possibly TRBD2 for D (5 bases). The V gene lost 6 bases and the J gene lost 5 bases, with 10 bases spanning the gap. The CDR3 is 13 residues long. The CDR3, as DNA: TGTGCCAGCAGCCCTACTAGAACCGGGGAGCTGTTTTTT. It is translated as CASSPTRTGELFF.

At least ten counts were recorded for this clonotype. The CDR3 nucleotides read TGTGCCAGCGCGACTAGCGGGAGTTATAATGAGCAGTTCTTC. Encoded protein: CASATSGSYNEQFF. The rearrangement uses TRBV7-9 and TRBJ2-1, with TRBD2 matching 12 bases. The CDR3 totals 14 residues. Looked up from germline, CDR1 is SEHNR and CDR2 is FQNEAQ (reference sequence). Losses at the gene ends were 8 bases for V and 7 bases for J; bases not matched to a gene: 6.

This clonotype was seen at least ten times. The V gene is TRBV4-1, the J gene TRBJ2-1; 9 bases match TRBD2. Germline values: CDR1 MGHRA, CDR2 YSYEKL. There are 16 residues in the CDR3. Trimming cost V 2 bases and J 5 bases; bases outside gene matches: 7. CDR3 sequence reads: CASSQPGTSRDNEQFF. CDR3 DNA sequence: TGCGCCAGCAGCCAACCCGGGACTAGCAGAGACAATGAGCAGTTCTTC.

The gene calls are TRBV6-5 and TRBJ1-5; 11 nucleotides align to TRBD1. CDR1 MNHEY and CDR2 SVGAGI come from the germline V gene. With 6 bases clipped from V and 0 bases from J, the junction kept 7 bases outside the gene matches. This CDR3 region has 17 residues. The CDR3 reads CASSPGQGVNSNQPQHF. CDR3 nucleotide sequence: TGTGCCAGCAGCCCGGGACAGGGGGTAAATAGCAATCAGCCCCAGCATTTT.

This clonotype was counted ten times or more. The rearrangement links TRBV12-3 or TRBV12-4 to TRBJ1-5; D gene ambiguous. The CDR3 loop spans 13 amino acids. V lost 6 bases to trimming and J lost 1 base, with 7 bases between them. The CDR3 region is CASSGLSNQPQHF. The CDR3 bases are TGTGCCAGCAGCGGACTGAGCAATCAGCCCCAGCATTTT.

This clonotype was detected a few times. This chain joins TRBV30 and TRBJ2-2, with D possibly called TRBD1 or TRBD2 (6 bases each). The CDR3 totals 14 residues. CDR1 GTSNPN and CDR2 SVGIG come from the germline V gene (reference sequence). Trimming cost V 7 bases and J 4 bases, with 16 bases left between them. CDR3 protein: CAFSSGGSTGELFF. The DNA for the CDR3 is TGTGCCTTCTCGTCCGGGGGCTCCACCGGGGAGCTGTTTTTT.

This clonotype has at least ten counts. The chain carries TRBV30 and TRBJ1-1, with D uncertain. This CDR3 comprises 13 residues. V shed 2 bases and J shed 0 bases, with 7 bases lying between them. Germline CDR1 is GTSNPN and CDR2 is SVGIG (reference sequence). The CDR3 here is CAWSRALNTEAFF. CDR3 nucleotides: TGTGCCTGGAGTAGGGCCTTGAACACTGAAGCTTTCTTT. Drawing the rest from reference TRBV30 and TRBJ1-1, the complete variable domain is SQTIHQWPATLVQPVGSPLSLECTVEGTSNPNLYWYRQAAGRGLQLLFYSVGIGQISSEVPQNLSASRPQDRQFILSSKKLLLSDSGFYLCAWSRALNTEAFFGQGTRLTVV.